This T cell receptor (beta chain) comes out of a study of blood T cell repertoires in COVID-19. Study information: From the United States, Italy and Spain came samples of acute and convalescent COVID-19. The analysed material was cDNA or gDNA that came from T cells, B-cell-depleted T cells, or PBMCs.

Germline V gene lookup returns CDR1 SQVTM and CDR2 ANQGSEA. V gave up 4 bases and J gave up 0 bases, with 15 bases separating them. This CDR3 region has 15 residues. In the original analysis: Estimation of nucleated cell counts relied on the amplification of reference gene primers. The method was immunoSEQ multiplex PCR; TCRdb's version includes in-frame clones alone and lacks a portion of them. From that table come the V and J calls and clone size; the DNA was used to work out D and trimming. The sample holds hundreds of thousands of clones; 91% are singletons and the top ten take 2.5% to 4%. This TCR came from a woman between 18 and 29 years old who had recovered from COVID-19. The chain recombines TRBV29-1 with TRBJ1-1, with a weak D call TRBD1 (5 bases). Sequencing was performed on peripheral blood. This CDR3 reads CSVAPTELMNTEAFF. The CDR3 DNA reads TGCAGCGTTGCCCCGACAGAGCTTATGAACACTGAAGCTTTCTTT.